This is a list of T cell receptor beta chains from one sample in a study of CD8+CD57+ T cells in acquired aplastic anemia. TCRdb passed the reads through MiXCR, listing each CDR3 protein once. The table has roughly 130,000 distinct CDR3 sequences, 48% seen once. Material for sequencing was sorted CD4+, CD8+, or CD8+CD57+ T cells (not recorded which) from PBMCs. Receptor source: a human donor in good health, serving as a control. The conserved cysteine and the conserved F or W are not part of the CDR3 here. The order of the fields is J gene, V gene, D gene, CDR3 protein. D genes are given only for firm matches.

>TRBJ1-1|TRBV25-1|-
ASRASGQVGTEAF
>TRBJ1-1|TRBV12-3/TRBV12-4|-
ASSPRTLAGTEAF
>TRBJ1-1|TRBV7-2|-
ASSLTQDTEAF
>TRBJ1-2|TRBV4-3|-
ASSQIQGNYGYT
>TRBJ2-5|TRBV9|TRBD1
ASSRDRTQETQY
>TRBJ2-7|TRBV6-2/TRBV6-3|-
ASSSLVARYEQY
>TRBJ1-3|TRBV4-1|-
ASSQPGGGSGNTIY
>TRBJ2-7|TRBV7-2|-
ASSNNRVAYEQY
>TRBJ2-1|TRBV5-5|-
ASSLVASSYNEQF
>TRBJ1-1|TRBV25-1|-
ASSARQNMNTEAF
>TRBJ2-3|TRBV20-1|TRBD2
SATAGLAGGTDTQY
>TRBJ2-3|TRBV7-3|TRBD2
ASSLSGGNTDTQY
>TRBJ1-2|TRBV10-3|-
AISEDNCGYT
>TRBJ1-2|TRBV2|-
ASSDVSVTYGYT
>TRBJ1-2|TRBV18|-
ASSPPRTAGYGYT
>TRBJ1-2|TRBV28|TRBD1
ASIFDRVANGYT
>TRBJ2-5|TRBV19|TRBD1
ASSTQGVQY
>TRBJ1-1|TRBV2|-
ASLFTWGTGAF
>TRBJ1-3|TRBV10-3|-
AISLSGSGNTIY
>TRBJ1-4|TRBV7-2|-
ASSLNRIKLF
>TRBJ2-2|TRBV7-2|-
ASSQGGGAGELF
>TRBJ2-1|TRBV25-1|TRBD2
ASGGVGEQF
>TRBJ2-5|TRBV24-1|TRBD2
ATSVAGVETQY
>TRBJ2-1|TRBV15|TRBD1
ATSREWTGDYNEQF
>TRBJ2-6|TRBV11-1|TRBD2
ASSPPLRTSSGANVLT
>TRBJ1-6|TRBV15|TRBD1
ATSQDRASSPLH
>TRBJ2-7|TRBV19|-
ASSIGVGLNRLY
>TRBJ1-6|TRBV28|-
ASSLIGNPLH
>TRBJ1-5|TRBV24-1|-
ATSDPRAPDQPQH
>TRBJ1-5|TRBV7-2|TRBD1
ASSLGQGDNQPQH
>TRBJ1-2|TRBV19|-
ASSIQGNYGYT
>TRBJ2-1|TRBV7-6|TRBD2
ASSSGGGFDEQF
>TRBJ2-3|TRBV29-1|TRBD1
SVAADQGVSDTQY
>TRBJ2-3|TRBV24-1|-
ATSDPDPSGTDTQY
>TRBJ2-3|TRBV4-2|TRBD2
ASSQRGTSGRIFTDTQY
>TRBJ2-7|TRBV7-8|TRBD2
ASAGGLTYEQY
>TRBJ1-1|TRBV19|-
ASSMRRDVNTEAF
>TRBJ1-2|TRBV10-3|-
AISPGVANYGYT
>TRBJ1-2|TRBV19|-
ASTREGAHGYT